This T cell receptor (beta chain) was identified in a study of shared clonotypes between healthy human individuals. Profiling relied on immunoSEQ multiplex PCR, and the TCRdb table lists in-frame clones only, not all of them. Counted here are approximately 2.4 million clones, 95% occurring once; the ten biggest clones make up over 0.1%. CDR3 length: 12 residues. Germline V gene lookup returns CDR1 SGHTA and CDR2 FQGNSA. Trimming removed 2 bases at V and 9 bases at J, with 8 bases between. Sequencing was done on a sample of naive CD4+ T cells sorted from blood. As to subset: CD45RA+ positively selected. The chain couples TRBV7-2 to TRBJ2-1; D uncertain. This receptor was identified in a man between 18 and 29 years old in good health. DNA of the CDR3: TGTGCCAGCAGCTTATTCGCTGGTGAGCAGTTCTTC. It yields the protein CASSLFAGEQFF.